The T cell receptor beta chain under discussion was sequenced for a study of T cells after posttransplantation cyclophosphamide. Overall study findings and caveats: After PTCy, TRB diversity resembled that of CNI/methotrexate controls. Later blood repertoires were often dominated by clones from the donor CD8+ memory compartment. Blood and skin or GI T cell repertoires showed limited TRB overlap.

Method: immunoSEQ multiplex PCR; TCRdb's copy keeps in-frame clones and lacks some. This sample carries some 35,000 clones and no singletons, and about 6% goes to the top ten. This clone was detected ten times or more. Its antigen is undetermined. Peripheral blood was collected from the related graft donor on the marrow donation day. The clonotype was recovered from a man in his thirties or forties in good health and a related stem cell transplant donor. The specimen was PBMCs.

The CDR3 DNA reads TGTGCCAGTAGTATAGGACAGAACTACGAGCAGTACTTC. It codes for CASSIGQNYEQYF. The chain couples TRBV19 to TRBJ2-7; the D gene is possibly TRBD1 (5 bases). In germline, CDR1 is LNHDA, CDR2 SQIVND (reference sequence). The CDR3 covers 13 residues. V lost 1 base to trimming and J lost 3 bases, with 7 bases between them.